This paragraph reports one T cell receptor (beta chain). Its antigen is as yet unknown. This sample is drawn from a study of STAT5B mutations in CD4+ large granular lymphocyte leukemia. Findings and limits, study-wide: Compared with healthy controls (2/35), patient top clones favored TRBV06 (8/27). 25% of private leukemic clonotypes occurred rarely in other patients' non-leukemic repertoires.

TCRdb keeps only in-frame clones here, not all; method: immunoSEQ multiplex PCR. The repertoire consists of approximately 30,000 clones, with around nine tenths occurring once and the leading ten covering around 0.38%. The ends were cut back, 4 bases at V and 1 base at J, with 34 bases in the middle. Germline V gives CDR1 KGHSY, CDR2 FQNENV. There are 22 residues in the CDR3. This TCR derives from a human donor in good health. Sequencing used CD4+ T cells from blood buffy coats. The gene calls are TRBV16 and TRBJ1-2; D unclear. Here the CDR3 reads CASSPPSFKRQTENKINYGYTF. CDR3 nucleotide sequence: TGTGCCAGCAGCCCCCCCTCCTTTAAGCGTCAGACGGAGAATAAAATTAACTATGGCTACACCTTC.